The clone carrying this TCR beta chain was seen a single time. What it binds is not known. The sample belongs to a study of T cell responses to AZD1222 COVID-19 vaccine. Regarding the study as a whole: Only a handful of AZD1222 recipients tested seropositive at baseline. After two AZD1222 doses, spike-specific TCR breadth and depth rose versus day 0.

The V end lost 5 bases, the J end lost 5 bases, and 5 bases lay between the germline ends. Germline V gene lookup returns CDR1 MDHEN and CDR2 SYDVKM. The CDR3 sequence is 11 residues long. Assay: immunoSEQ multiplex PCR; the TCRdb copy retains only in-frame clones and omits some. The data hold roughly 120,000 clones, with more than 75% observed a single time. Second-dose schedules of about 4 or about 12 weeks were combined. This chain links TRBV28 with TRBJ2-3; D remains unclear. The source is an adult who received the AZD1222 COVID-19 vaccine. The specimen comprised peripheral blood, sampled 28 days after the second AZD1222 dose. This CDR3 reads CASSIRDTQYF. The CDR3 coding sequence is TGTGCCAGCAGTATCAGAGATACGCAGTATTTT.